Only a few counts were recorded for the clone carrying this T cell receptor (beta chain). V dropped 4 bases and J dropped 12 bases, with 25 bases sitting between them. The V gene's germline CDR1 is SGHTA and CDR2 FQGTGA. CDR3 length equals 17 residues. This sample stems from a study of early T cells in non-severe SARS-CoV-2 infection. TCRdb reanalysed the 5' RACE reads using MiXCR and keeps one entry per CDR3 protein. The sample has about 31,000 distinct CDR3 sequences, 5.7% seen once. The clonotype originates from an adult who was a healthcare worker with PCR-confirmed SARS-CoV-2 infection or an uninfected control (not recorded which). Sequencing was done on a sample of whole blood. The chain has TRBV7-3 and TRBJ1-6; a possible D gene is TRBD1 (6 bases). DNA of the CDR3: TGTGCCAGCAGCTCGGTCGGACAGCGACAGCCTAGGGGACCCCTCCACTTT. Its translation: CASSSVGQRQPRGPLHF.